There are many counts of the clone carrying this T cell receptor (beta chain). The antigen remains undetermined. Amplified TCR beta CDR3 regions derived from RNA transcripts. HTBI primers were the set used in a first-round RT-PCR of the TCR CDR3. MiXCR, run by TCRdb on the multiplex PCR reads, gives a single entry per CDR3 protein. The sample yields hundreds of thousands of distinct CDR3 sequences, 13% seen once. The V gene lost 6 bases and the J gene lost 5 bases, with 11 bases spanning the gap. The germline CDR1 and CDR2 sequences are MDHEN and SYDVKM. The CDR3 sequence is 13 residues long. Stable hyperthyroidism: no ophthalmopathy progression over 18 months of follow-up. The data were obtained in a study of T cells in Graves' hyperthyroidism and ophthalmopathy. Study-wide context: Sampling of peripheral blood happened at initial diagnosis, prior to any treatment.

Study results and limitations: A model built on 13 V-J features separated ophthalmopathy from stable hyperthyroidism.

The sample taken for sequencing was blood. The TCR originated in a woman under 30 with Graves' hyperthyroidism. The V call is TRBV28, the J call TRBJ1-5, with D possibly TRBD1 on 5 matching bases. The CDR3 sequence: CASRSGGYQPQHF. The CDR3 DNA is TGTGCCAGCAGATCGGGGGGGTATCAGCCCCAGCATTTT.